A single T cell receptor beta chain is shown here with its context. Clones were sequenced by immunoSEQ multiplex PCR, and TCRdb holds only the in-frame ones, with some missing. In the table there are around 200,000 clones, 88% of which are singletons. The data were taken from a study of blood T cell repertoires in COVID-19. About the study: Material from acute and convalescent COVID-19 was sourced from the United States, Italy and Spain.

CDR3 length: 14 amino acids. V dropped 4 bases and J dropped 3; count of bases not matched to a gene: 5. Germline V gene sequence: CDR1 SEHNR, CDR2 FQNEAQ (reference sequence). The sample comprised PBMCs or T cells enriched from blood (not recorded which). This chain links TRBV7-9 with TRBJ2-7; TRBD1 matches at 8 bases. The sequence was obtained from a woman in her twenties or thirties who had recovered from COVID-19. CDR3 sequence reads: CASSSGQGGYEQYF. The CDR3 DNA is TGTGCCAGCAGCTCTGGACAGGGTGGCTACGAGCAGTACTTC.